This T cell receptor (beta chain) was sequenced for a study of human T cells and chemical hapten exposure. This clonotype has ten or more counts. Each CDR3 protein is one row after TCRdb ran MiXCR on the RACE reads. This table has about 140,000 distinct CDR3 sequences, about 10% appearing once. Time point indicated: patch test 2, 6 weeks after DPC sensitization. As to treatment: therapeutic diphenylcyclopropenone sensitization with weekly scalp DPC. V lost 0 bases, J lost 4 bases, and 12 bases stayed unmatched. This CDR3 is built from 18 residues. CDR1 and CDR2 from the germline V gene are DFQATT and SNEGSKA (reference sequence).

The sample consisted of whole blood, taken in connection with sensitization to the hapten diphenylcyclopropenone (DPC). The chain combines TRBV20-1 with TRBJ2-7, with TRBD2 matching over 13 bases. This TCR was recovered from a woman aged 50 to 65 with alopecia areata. Some clones in this sample may be carry-over from other donors' samples. Here the CDR3 reads CSARDWGLAGNPGYEQYF. CDR3 DNA sequence: TGCAGTGCTAGAGATTGGGGACTAGCGGGAAACCCCGGATACGAGCAGTACTTC.